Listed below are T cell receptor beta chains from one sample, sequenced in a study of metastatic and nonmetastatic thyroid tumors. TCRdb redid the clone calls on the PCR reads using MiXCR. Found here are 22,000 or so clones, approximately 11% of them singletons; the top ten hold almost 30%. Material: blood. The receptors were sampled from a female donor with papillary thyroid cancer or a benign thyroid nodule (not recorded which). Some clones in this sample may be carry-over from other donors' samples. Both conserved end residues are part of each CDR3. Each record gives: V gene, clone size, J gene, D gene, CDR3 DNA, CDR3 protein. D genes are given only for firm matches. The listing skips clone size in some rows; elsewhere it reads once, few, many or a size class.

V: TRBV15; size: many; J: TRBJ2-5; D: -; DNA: TGTGCCAGAAAAGGGAAAGAGACCCAGTACTTC; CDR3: CARKGKETQYF
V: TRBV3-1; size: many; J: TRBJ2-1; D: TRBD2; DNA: TGTGCCAGCAGCCAACCTAGCGGGAGCATCAGTGAGCAGTTCTTC; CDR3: CASSQPSGSISEQFF
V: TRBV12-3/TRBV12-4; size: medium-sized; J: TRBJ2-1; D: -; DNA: TGTGCCAGCAGTTTATATGACAATGAGCAGTTCTTC; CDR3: CASSLYDNEQFF
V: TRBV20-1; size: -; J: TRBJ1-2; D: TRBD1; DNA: TGCAGTGCTAGAGATAGCGGACAGGCGAACTATGGCTCCATCTTC; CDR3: CSARDSGQANYGSIF
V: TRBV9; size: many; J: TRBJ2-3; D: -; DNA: TGTGCCAGCAGCGTAGGGAGGGGGCTAGACACAGATACGCAGTATTTT; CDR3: CASSVGRGLDTDTQYF
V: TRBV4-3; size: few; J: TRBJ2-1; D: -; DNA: TGCGCCAGCAGCCTAGACGGAAGTTACAATGAGCAGTTCTTC; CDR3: CASSLDGSYNEQFF
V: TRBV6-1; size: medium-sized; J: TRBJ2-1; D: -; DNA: TGTGCCAGCAGTGAAGGGAGTTCGTACAATGAGCAGTTCTTC; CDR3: CASSEGSSYNEQFF
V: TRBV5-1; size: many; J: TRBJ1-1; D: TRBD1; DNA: TGCGCCAGCAGCTGGACAGGGGGCGGGACTGAAGCTTTCTTT; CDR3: CASSWTGGGTEAFF
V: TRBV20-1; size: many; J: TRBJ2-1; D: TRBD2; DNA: TGCAGTGCCTATAGCGGGAGGGCCTGGTACAATGAGCAGTTCTTC; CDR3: CSAYSGRAWYNEQFF
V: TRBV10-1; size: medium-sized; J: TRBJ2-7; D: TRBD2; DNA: TGCGCCAGCAGGAAACTAGCGGGGCGGTACGAGCAGTACTTC; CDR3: CASRKLAGRYEQYF
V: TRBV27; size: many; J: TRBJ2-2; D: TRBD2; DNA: TGTGCCAGCAGGGGACTAGCGGGACCTACCGGGGAGCTGTTTTTT; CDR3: CASRGLAGPTGELFF
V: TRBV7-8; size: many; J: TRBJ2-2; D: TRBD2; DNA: TGTGCCAGCAGCCCTCGAATAGCGGGAGATATCGGGGAGCTGTTTTTT; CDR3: CASSPRIAGDIGELFF
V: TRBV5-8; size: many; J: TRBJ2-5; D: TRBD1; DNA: TGTGCCAGCAGCCTTGCGGGACAGGGGGGCGAGACCCAGTACTTC; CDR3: CASSLAGQGGETQYF
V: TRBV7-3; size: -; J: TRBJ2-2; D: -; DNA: TGTGCCAGCACCTCTGGGACACACCCGACGATCACCGGGGAGCTGTTTTTT; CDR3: CASTSGTHPTITGELFF
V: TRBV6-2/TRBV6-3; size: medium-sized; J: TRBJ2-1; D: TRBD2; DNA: TGTGCCAGCAGTGAGCTAGCCGGGAGGGCCTACAATGAGCAGTTCTTC; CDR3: CASSELAGRAYNEQFF
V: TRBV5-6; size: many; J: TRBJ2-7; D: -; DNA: TGTGCCAGCAGCTCACAACTACGAGACTACGAGCAGTACTTC; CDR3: CASSSQLRDYEQYF
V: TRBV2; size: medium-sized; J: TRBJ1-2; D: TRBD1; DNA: TGTGCCAGCAGTTACAGGGGCTATGGCTACACCTTC; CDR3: CASSYRGYGYTF
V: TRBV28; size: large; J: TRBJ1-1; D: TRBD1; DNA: TGTGCCAGCAGTGTCGGGACAGGTGACACTGAAGCTTTCTTT; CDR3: CASSVGTGDTEAFF
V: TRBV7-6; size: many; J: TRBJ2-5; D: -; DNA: TGTGCCAGCAGCTTAGTCCCGAGACAAGAGACCCAGTACTTC; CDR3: CASSLVPRQETQYF
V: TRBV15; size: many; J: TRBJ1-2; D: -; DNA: TGTGCCACAAAAGATAGGTCTAACTATGGCTACACCTTC; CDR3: CATKDRSNYGYTF
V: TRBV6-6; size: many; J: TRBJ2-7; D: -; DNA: TGTGCCAGCAGTTACATGGAGGTAAACCTAGGCTACGAGCAGTACTTC; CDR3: CASSYMEVNLGYEQYF
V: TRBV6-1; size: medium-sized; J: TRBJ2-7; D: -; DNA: TGTGCCAGTCTCCGGGCTTATCCCTACGAGCAGTACTTC; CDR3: CASLRAYPYEQYF
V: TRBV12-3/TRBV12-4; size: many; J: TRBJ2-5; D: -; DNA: TGTGCCAGCAGTTTAGTGGGAGGAGGCCAAGAGACCCAGTACTTC; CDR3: CASSLVGGGQETQYF
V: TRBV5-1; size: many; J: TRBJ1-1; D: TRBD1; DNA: TGCGCCAGCAGCCTGGAGGGGGCAGGGGGAGTGAACACTGAAGCTTTCTTT; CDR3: CASSLEGAGGVNTEAFF
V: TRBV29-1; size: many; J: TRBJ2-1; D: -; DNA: TGCAGCGTTGAAGACCAAGGGTTTTTCGATGAGCAGTTCTTC; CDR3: CSVEDQGFFDEQFF
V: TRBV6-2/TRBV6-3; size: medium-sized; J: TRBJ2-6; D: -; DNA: TGTGCCAGCAGTTACACGTTTAACTCTGGGGCCAACGTCCTGACTTTC; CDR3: CASSYTFNSGANVLTF
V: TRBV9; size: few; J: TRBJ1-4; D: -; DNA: TGTGCCAGCAGCGTATCCGGGAGCCAGGGTGAAAAACTGTTTTTT; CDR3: CASSVSGSQGEKLFF
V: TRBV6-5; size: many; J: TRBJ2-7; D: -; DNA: TGTGCCAGCAGTTATAGGGCGAGGTACGAGCAGTACTTC; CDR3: CASSYRARYEQYF
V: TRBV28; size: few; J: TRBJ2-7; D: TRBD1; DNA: TGTGCCAGCATTCCCGGACAGGGTTACGAGCGGTACTTC; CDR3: CASIPGQGYERYF
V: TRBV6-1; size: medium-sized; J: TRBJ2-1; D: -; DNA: TGTGCCAGCAGTGAAGGCAGGACCTACAATGAGCAGTTCTTC; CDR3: CASSEGRTYNEQFF
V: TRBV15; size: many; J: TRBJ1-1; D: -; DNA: TGTGCCACCAGCTCTGGGGCGGTGAACACTGAAGCTTTCTTT; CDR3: CATSSGAVNTEAFF
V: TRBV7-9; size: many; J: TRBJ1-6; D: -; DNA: TGTGCCAGCAGCTTAGGTTCGGCAACTTACGGTTCAGATTCACCCCTCCACTTT; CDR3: CASSLGSATYGSDSPLHF
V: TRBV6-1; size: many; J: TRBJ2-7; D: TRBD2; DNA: TGTGCCATAAGACTAGCGGGATCCTACGAGCAGTACTTC; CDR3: CAIRLAGSYEQYF
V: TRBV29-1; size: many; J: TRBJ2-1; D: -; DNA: TGCAGCGTTGATACTGCGACTAGGGGTTATGAGCAGTTCTTC; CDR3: CSVDTATRGYEQFF
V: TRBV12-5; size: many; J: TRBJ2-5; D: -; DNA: TGTGCTAGTGGTTTGGTAATTAGTGGGGGTGAAGAGACCCAGTACTTC; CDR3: CASGLVISGGEETQYF
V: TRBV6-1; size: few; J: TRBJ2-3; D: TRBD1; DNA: TGTGCCAGCAGTGGGACAGGTATCACAGATACGCAGTATTTT; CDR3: CASSGTGITDTQYF
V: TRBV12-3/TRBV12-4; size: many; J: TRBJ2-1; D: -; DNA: TGTGCCAGCAGCCCCCTTAATGAGCAGTTCTTC; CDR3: CASSPLNEQFF
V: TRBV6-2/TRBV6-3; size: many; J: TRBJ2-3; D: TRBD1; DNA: TGTGCCAGCAGTTGGAGACAGGGGGCTTTTCTAGCAGATACGCAGTATTTT; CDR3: CASSWRQGAFLADTQYF
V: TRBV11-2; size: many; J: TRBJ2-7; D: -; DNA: TGTGCCAGCAGCTTAACCAGGGGGAGGACCTACGAGCAGTACTTC; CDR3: CASSLTRGRTYEQYF
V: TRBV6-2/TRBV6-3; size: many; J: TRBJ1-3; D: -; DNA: TGTGCCAGCAGTTACTCGAGTTGGCAGGCAACCTCTGGAAACACCATATATTTT; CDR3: CASSYSSWQATSGNTIYF
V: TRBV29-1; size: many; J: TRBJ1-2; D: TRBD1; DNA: TGCAGCGTTGAAGATGCCGGAGACAGGGCCTATGGCTACACCTTC; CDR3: CSVEDAGDRAYGYTF
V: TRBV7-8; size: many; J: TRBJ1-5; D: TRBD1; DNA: TGTGCCAGCAGCTCAGCACAGGGGGCTGGGCAGCCCCAGCATTTT; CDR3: CASSSAQGAGQPQHF
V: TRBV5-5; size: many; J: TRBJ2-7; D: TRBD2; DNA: TGTGCCAGCAGCTATAGCGGGAGGGCCGATGTCGAGCAGTACTTC; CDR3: CASSYSGRADVEQYF
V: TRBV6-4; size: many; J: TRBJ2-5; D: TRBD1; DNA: TGTGCCAGCAGTGACCCCACCGGGACAGGGCGAAACCAAGAGACCCAGTACTTC; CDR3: CASSDPTGTGRNQETQYF
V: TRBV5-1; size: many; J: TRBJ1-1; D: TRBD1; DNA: TGCGCCAGCAGCCGAACAGGGGATCAATCAAAATGGCCTGAACCTGAAGCTTTCTTT; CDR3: CASSRTGDQSKWPEPEAFF
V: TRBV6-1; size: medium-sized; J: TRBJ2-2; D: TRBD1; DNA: TGTGCCAGCAGTTGGGGACAGGAGACCGGGGAGCTGTTTTTT; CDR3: CASSWGQETGELFF
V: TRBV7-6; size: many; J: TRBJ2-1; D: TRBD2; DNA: TGTGCCAGCAGCTTATTAGCGGGACACTACAATGAGCAGTTCTTC; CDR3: CASSLLAGHYNEQFF
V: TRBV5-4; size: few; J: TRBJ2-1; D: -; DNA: TGTGCCAGCAGCTTGGAATTGGTGTGGGGTATTGATTCAGGTGAGCAGTTCTTC; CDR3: CASSLELVWGIDSGEQFF
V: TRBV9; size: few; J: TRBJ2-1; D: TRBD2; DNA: TGTGCCAGCAGCGTCTCCGGGACTAAAGATGAGCAGTTCTTC; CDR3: CASSVSGTKDEQFF
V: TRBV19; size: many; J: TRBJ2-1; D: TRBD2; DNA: TGTGCCAGTAGTATAGGACTAGCGTCACTTGGGGAGCAGTTCTTC; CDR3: CASSIGLASLGEQFF
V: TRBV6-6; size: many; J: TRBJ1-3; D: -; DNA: TGTGCCAGCAGTTACGCGGGCCTCTCTGGATACACCATATATTTT; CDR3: CASSYAGLSGYTIYF
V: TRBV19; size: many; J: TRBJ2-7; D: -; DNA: TGTGCCAGTAGTCTTAAGACTCAGGGCTACGAGCAGTACTTC; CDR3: CASSLKTQGYEQYF
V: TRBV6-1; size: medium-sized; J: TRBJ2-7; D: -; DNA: TGTGCCAGCAGCCGGCGAGGCGGATACGAGCAGTACTTC; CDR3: CASSRRGGYEQYF